The rows below give T cell receptor beta chains drawn from one sample of a study of blood T cell repertoires in COVID-19. Here immunoSEQ multiplex PCR was the method, and the copy in TCRdb shows in-frame clones only, minus some. The sample lists roughly 35,000 clones, 78% occurring once. The specimen sequenced was peripheral blood. Every receptor here comes from an elderly man with acute or convalescent COVID-19. CDR3s include the opening cysteine and the closing phenylalanine or tryptophan. A D gene is named only where the DNA matches it firmly. Clone sizes are given selectively: once, few, many, or a class where the clone is expanded.

v_call	j_call	clone_size	d_call	cdr3_aa	cdr3_nt
TRBV29-1	TRBJ2-7	-	-	CSVGATGTYEQYF	TGCAGCGTTGGAGCGACCGGTACCTACGAGCAGTACTTC
TRBV10-3	TRBJ1-2	-	TRBD1	CAISSIPDRAGGYTF	TGTGCCATCAGTTCTATTCCAGACAGGGCGGGAGGCTACACCTTC
TRBV5-1	TRBJ2-5	few	-	CASSPDSQETQYF	TGCGCCAGCAGCCCGGACTCACAAGAGACCCAGTACTTC
TRBV24-1	TRBJ2-1	-	TRBD2	CATSSSGGTRQQFF	TGTGCCACCAGTTCTAGCGGGGGTACCCGCCAGCAGTTCTTC
TRBV18	TRBJ2-3	once	-	CASSPPTQGNTDTQYF	TGTGCCAGCTCACCACCGACACAGGGAAACACAGATACGCAGTATTTT
TRBV7-2	TRBJ2-7	-	TRBD1	CASSPSGTGTYEQYF	TGTGCCAGCAGCCCCTCCGGGACAGGCACCTACGAGCAGTACTTC
TRBV7-8	TRBJ1-4	few	TRBD1	CASSQPQGMNEKLFF	TGTGCCAGCAGCCAACCACAGGGGATGAATGAAAAACTGTTTTTT
TRBV5-5	TRBJ1-1	-	-	CASSLVWGSRAEAFF	TGTGCCAGCAGCTTGGTCTGGGGCAGCCGGGCTGAAGCTTTCTTT
TRBV7-2	TRBJ2-7	-	TRBD1	CASSPYRGPVSEQYF	TGTGCCAGCAGCCCCTACAGGGGCCCCGTCTCCGAGCAGTACTTC
TRBV12-5	TRBJ2-5	-	-	CASGLRLEETQYF	TGTGCTAGTGGTCTTCGACTGGAAGAGACCCAGTACTTC
TRBV5-8	TRBJ2-1	-	-	CASSLGPGSYNEQFF	TGTGCCAGCAGCTTGGGCCCGGGAAGCTACAATGAGCAGTTCTTC
TRBV7-2	TRBJ1-2	-	-	CASSLGTAYGYTF	TGTGCCAGCAGCTTAGGGACAGCCTATGGCTACACCTTC
TRBV21-1	TRBJ1-2	-	-	CASIQATAYGYTF	TGTGCCAGCATCCAGGCAACAGCCTATGGCTACACCTTC
TRBV19	TRBJ2-1	-	-	CASTRWGVVEQFF	TGTGCCAGTACCCGGTGGGGGGTGGTTGAGCAGTTCTTC
TRBV27	TRBJ2-3	-	TRBD2	CASSAFSAGGPTDTQYF	TGTGCCAGCAGTGCGTTTTCCGCGGGGGGGCCAACAGATACGCAGTATTTT
TRBV4-3	TRBJ1-4	-	-	CASSQDGPGSNEKLFF	TGCGCCAGCAGCCAAGATGGTCCAGGGTCTAATGAAAAACTGTTTTTT
TRBV20-1	TRBJ1-6	-	-	CSASPNGGNSPLHF	TGCAGTGCTAGTCCAAACGGGGGTAATTCACCCCTCCACTTT
TRBV18	TRBJ1-2	-	TRBD1	CASSPPGQGHGYTF	TGTGCCAGCTCACCACCGGGACAGGGACATGGCTACACCTTC
TRBV5-4	TRBJ2-2	-	TRBD2	CASSSLGGKINTGELFF	TGTGCCAGCAGCTCCCTGGGGGGGAAGATTAACACCGGGGAGCTGTTTTTT
TRBV5-6	TRBJ2-2	few	TRBD1	CASSLGTGVPGELFF	TGTGCCAGCAGCTTAGGGACAGGGGTCCCCGGGGAGCTGTTTTTT
TRBV11-3	TRBJ1-1	few	-	CASSFSVNTEAFF	TGTGCCAGCAGCTTCTCCGTGAACACTGAAGCTTTCTTT
TRBV5-6	TRBJ1-1	-	-	CASSLGRLGNAEAFF	TGTGCCAGCAGCCTCGGGAGGTTGGGCAACGCTGAAGCTTTCTTT
TRBV27	TRBJ2-7	-	TRBD2	CASSRASGRVHEQYF	TGTGCCAGCAGCAGAGCAAGTGGGAGGGTACACGAGCAGTACTTC
TRBV10-3	TRBJ2-6	-	-	CAISESGAGGSGANVLTF	TGTGCCATCAGTGAGTCCGGTGCAGGAGGCTCTGGGGCCAACGTCCTGACTTTC
TRBV7-9	TRBJ1-1	few	-	CASSLVGSEAFF	TGTGCCAGCAGCTTAGTGGGGAGTGAAGCTTTCTTT
TRBV6-5	TRBJ2-1	-	-	CASTLRFDNEQFF	TGTGCCAGCACGCTACGGTTTGACAATGAGCAGTTCTTC
TRBV5-4	TRBJ2-3	few	-	CASSLEGGATDTQYF	TGTGCCAGCAGCTTGGAAGGGGGGGCGACAGATACGCAGTATTTT
TRBV5-1	TRBJ1-1	-	-	CASSGLGVNTEAFF	TGCGCCAGCAGTGGACTAGGGGTAAACACTGAAGCTTTCTTT
TRBV10-3	TRBJ2-5	-	TRBD2	CAIWGGETQYF	TGTGCCATCTGGGGGGGAGAGACCCAGTACTTC
TRBV2	TRBJ1-4	-	-	CASSGLGATNEKLFF	TGTGCCAGCAGTGGCCTCGGTGCAACTAATGAAAAACTGTTTTTT
TRBV19	TRBJ2-3	few	TRBD1	CASSTYRDRPSTDTQYF	TGTGCCAGTAGCACATACCGGGACAGACCTAGCACAGATACGCAGTATTTT
TRBV10-2	TRBJ2-7	few	TRBD1	CASRRKSTGSYEQYF	TGCGCCAGCAGAAGAAAATCGACAGGGTCCTACGAGCAGTACTTC
TRBV5-1	TRBJ2-4	-	-	CASSLVPDSLGNIQYF	TGCGCCAGCAGCTTGGTCCCCGACAGTTTAGGTAACATTCAGTACTTC
TRBV7-9	TRBJ1-1	-	-	CASSLTGNTEAFF	TGTGCCAGCAGCCTGACAGGGAACACTGAAGCTTTCTTT
TRBV18	TRBJ1-1	-	-	CASSPLAALSGNTEAFF	TGTGCCAGCTCACCACTGGCCGCCTTAAGCGGGAACACTGAAGCTTTCTTT
TRBV5-1	TRBJ2-2	-	-	CASRWGAGELFF	TGCGCCAGCAGATGGGGCGCCGGGGAGCTGTTTTTT
TRBV5-1	TRBJ2-4	-	-	CASSPGQPYFQYF	TGCGCCAGCAGCCCCGGACAGCCCTACTTTCAGTACTTC
TRBV7-8	TRBJ1-4	few	TRBD1	CASSHPTGATNEKLFF	TGTGCCAGCAGCCACCCGACAGGGGCAACTAATGAAAAACTGTTTTTT
TRBV5-1	TRBJ1-6	once	-	CASSLDGYRSLHF	TGCGCCAGCAGCTTGGATGGGTACAGGTCGCTCCACTTT
TRBV7-9	TRBJ2-5	-	-	CASSFTGQETQYF	TGTGCCAGCAGCTTCACCGGGCAAGAGACCCAGTACTTC
TRBV27	TRBJ1-3	once	TRBD1	CASSLDHRGSGNTIYF	TGTGCCAGCAGTTTAGATCACAGGGGCTCTGGAAACACCATATATTTT
TRBV2	TRBJ2-1	-	TRBD2	CASNNPGLLYNEQFF	TGTGCCAGCAATAATCCGGGACTACTTTACAATGAGCAGTTCTTC
TRBV11-2	TRBJ2-7	-	TRBD1	CASSWTGSVDEQYF	TGTGCCAGCAGCTGGACAGGGAGTGTGGACGAGCAGTACTTC
TRBV7-2	TRBJ1-5	-	TRBD1	CASSLVGTGYQPQHF	TGTGCCAGCAGCTTAGTAGGGACAGGGTATCAGCCCCAGCATTTT
TRBV9	TRBJ1-5	-	TRBD1	CASSLTGGDQPQHF	TGTGCCAGCAGCCTCACAGGGGGGGATCAGCCCCAGCATTTT